Listed here are 20 T cell receptor beta chains from one sample, sequenced in a study of blood T cell repertoires in COVID-19. The protocol was immunoSEQ multiplex PCR, while the TCRdb copy is restricted to in-frame clones and leaves out a portion. The data show just over 300,000 clones, roughly 89% seen once. The sample consisted of PBMCs or T cells enriched from blood (not recorded which). Receptors originate from a woman between 18 and 30 years old with acute COVID-19.

This chain joins TRBV7-3 and TRBJ2-6, with 9 bases identical to TRBD1. Germline V gene sequence: CDR1 SGHTA, CDR2 FQGTGA. With 5 bases clipped from V and 0 bases from J, the junction kept 8 bases outside the gene matches. The CDR3 covers 18 residues. The CDR3 spells CASSHRGRTLSGANVLTF. The CDR3 DNA follows: TGTGCCAGCAGCCACAGGGGGCGAACACTCTCTGGGGCCAACGTCCTGACTTTC.

The V and J genes are TRBV28 and TRBJ2-1; the match to TRBD2 covers 8 bases. CDR3 length equals 13 residues. Germline assignment: CDR1 MDHEN and CDR2 SYDVKM. Trimming took 8 bases from V and 0 from J; bases not matched to a gene: 0. This chain's CDR3 is CASGTSSYNEQFF. Here the CDR3 DNA reads TGTGCCAGCGGGACTAGCTCCTACAATGAGCAGTTCTTC.

The V gene is TRBV5-1, the J gene TRBJ2-1; 12 bases are a match to TRBD2. Looked up from germline, CDR1 is SGHRS and CDR2 is YFSETQ. V was pared by 4 bases and J by 10 bases, with 15 bases of the junction left unmatched. The CDR3 length is 17 residues. The DNA of the CDR3 is TGCGCCAGCAGCCTGTGGGCTAGCGGGAGGGCCTCGAGAGAGCAGTTCTTC. Residues: CASSLWASGRASREQFF.

This clone was detected once. The chain recombines TRBV7-9 with TRBJ1-3; D not certain. This CDR3 spans 15 amino acids. Germline CDR1 and CDR2: SEHNR and FQNEAQ (reference sequence). Trimming left V 1 base short and J 0 bases short, with 7 bases between. This CDR3 is CASSLGQLSGNTIYF. The CDR3 coding sequence is TGTGCCAGCAGCTTAGGACAACTCTCTGGAAACACCATATATTTT.

The J gene is TRBJ1-5, the V gene TRBV28; D possibly corresponds to TRBD1 (5 bases). Trimming cost V 2 bases and J 0 bases, with 17 bases left between them. Germline CDR1 is MDHEN and CDR2 is SYDVKM. The CDR3 is made up of 18 amino acids. For the CDR3, the DNA is TGTGCCAGCAGTTTAACACTTCTGGGGGGGATTAGCAATCAGCCCCAGCATTTT. It yields the protein CASSLTLLGGISNQPQHF.

Only a few counts were recorded for this clone. The chain links TRBV18 to TRBJ1-2; D uncertain. Trimming stripped 3 bases from V and 4 bases from J, with 6 bases between. The germline V gene encodes CDR1 KGHSH and CDR2 LQKENI. This CDR3 comprises 12 residues. CDR3 residues: CASSPEAYGYTF. For the CDR3, the DNA is TGTGCCAGCTCACCTGAAGCCTATGGCTACACCTTC.

This clone was counted a single time. The rearrangement links TRBV15 to TRBJ2-3; TRBD2 matches 9 bases. With V trimmed by 9 bases and J by 1 base, 8 bases remained unmatched. The CDR3 loop spans 15 amino acids. CDR1 is LNHNV, CDR2 YYDKDF, per germline (reference sequence). The CDR3 DNA reads as TGTGCCACGTTGAGCGGGAGGTCTGGCACAGATACGCAGTATTTT. Protein sequence: CATLSGRSGTDTQYF.

J is TRBJ1-2 and V is TRBV5-1; D may be TRBD1 (5 bases). Trimming removed 2 bases from V and 4 bases from J, with 15 bases in between. Germline V gene data show CDR1 as SGHRS and CDR2 as YFSETQ. The CDR3 extends over 15 amino acids. CDR3 coding DNA: TGCGCCAGCAGCTTTGATGGGGACTCTGGCTATGGCTACACCTTC. It specifies CASSFDGDSGYGYTF.

The rearrangement joins TRBV30 to TRBJ1-1, with a possible D match to TRBD1 (5 bases). Per the germline V gene, CDR1 is GTSNPN and CDR2 is SVGIG (reference sequence). CDR3 length: 14 amino acids. Trimming left V 0 bases short and J 3 bases short, with 11 bases between. CDR3 DNA sequence: TGTGCCTGGAGTGTAGGGGAATCGGACACTGAAGCTTTCTTT. Its translation: CAWSVGESDTEAFF.

Turning to this clone: The same CDR3 also results from other DNA sequences found in this sample. The CDR3 DNA sequence: TGTGCCAGCAGTCCGGGACAGAGCTACGAGCAGTACTTC. Translation: CASSPGQSYEQYF. The rearrangement uses TRBV28 and TRBJ2-7; 7 nucleotides line up with TRBD1. The germline gives CDR1 MDHEN, CDR2 SYDVKM. There are 13 residues in the CDR3. Trimming removed 5 bases from V and 3 bases from J; junction bases left unmatched: 4. The complete variable domain, with remaining parts taken from reference TRBV28 and TRBJ2-7, reads DVKVTQSSRYLVKRTGEKVFLECVQDMDHENMFWYRQDPGLGLRLIYFSYDVKMKEKGDIPEGYSVSREKKERFSLILESASTNQTSMYLCASSPGQSYEQYFGPGTRLTVT.

This chain uses TRBV5-1 with TRBJ2-3, with TRBD2 identical over 8 bases. Germline V gives CDR1 SGHRS, CDR2 YFSETQ. CDR3 size: 15 residues. The junction had 5 bases not matched to a gene; V was cut back by 5 bases and J by 0 bases. This CDR3 reads CASRLLAASTDTQYF. DNA for the CDR3: TGCGCCAGCAGACTACTAGCGGCCAGCACAGATACGCAGTATTTT.

The chain combines TRBV24-1 with TRBJ2-1; 10 bases are shared with TRBD1. Trimming cost V 3 bases and J 2 bases; bases outside gene matches: 3. Germline V gene data show CDR1 as KGHDR and CDR2 as SFDVKD. The CDR3 runs to 16 residues. This CDR3 is CATSDAGQGTYNEQFF. As DNA, the CDR3 is TGTGCCACCAGTGATGCGGGACAGGGGACCTACAATGAGCAGTTCTTC.

The chain couples TRBV5-8 to TRBJ1-1; D gene unclear. This CDR3 is 13 amino acids long. V gave up 5 bases and J gave up 8 bases, with 16 bases separating them. The germline CDR1 and CDR2 sequences are SGHTS and YDEGEE. CDR3 in amino acids: CASRDPTSGEAFF. In DNA form, the CDR3 reads TGTGCCAGCAGAGACCCTACATCGGGAGAAGCTTTCTTT. The whole variable domain, remainder taken from reference TRBV5-8 and TRBJ1-1, is EAGVTQSPTHLIKTRGQQATLRCSPISGHTSVYWYQQALGLGLQFLLWYDEGEERNRGNFPPRFSGRQFPNYSSELNVNALELEDSALYLCASRDPTSGEAFFGQGTRLTVV.

The rearrangement uses TRBV2 and TRBJ1-5; D is ambiguous. Trimming shortened V by 4 bases and J by 0 bases, and 13 bases separated the two germline ends. From germline, CDR1 is SNHLY and CDR2 FYNNEI. The CDR3 has 16 amino acids. The CDR3 DNA reads as TGTGCCAGCAGTGGGAACAGCGGACTTAGCAATCAGCCCCAGCATTTT. Translation: CASSGNSGLSNQPQHF. Full variable domain (missing parts from reference TRBV2 and TRBJ1-5): EPEVTQTPSHQVTQMGQEVILRCVPISNHLYFYWYRQILGQKVEFLVSFYNNEISEKSEIFDDQFSVERPDGSNFTLKIRSTKLEDSAMYFCASSGNSGLSNQPQHFGDGTRLSIL.

This clone was recorded once. The chain links TRBV6-5 to TRBJ1-1; D may be TRBD1 (5 bases). V was cut by 0 bases and J by 4 bases, with 9 bases left in between. Germline assignment: CDR1 MNHEY and CDR2 SVGAGI. The CDR3 is made up of 14 amino acids. The CDR3 loop reads CASSYSQGSTEAFF. The CDR3 DNA is TGTGCCAGCAGTTACTCCCAGGGAAGCACTGAAGCTTTCTTT.

This clone has a single count. This sequence joins TRBV5-1 and TRBJ1-1, with 10 nucleotides matching TRBD1. Trimming removed 4 bases from V and 3 bases from J; junction bases left unmatched: 9. The CDR3 runs to 16 residues. Germline V gene data show CDR1 as SGHRS and CDR2 as YFSETQ. The CDR3 nucleotides are TGCGCCAGCAGCCGTGGACAGGGGGATTGGTACACTGAAGCTTTCTTT. It translates to CASSRGQGDWYTEAFF.

In its sample, this clone was seen once. This sequence joins TRBV29-1 and TRBJ2-7; weak D call: TRBD1 (8 bases). Germline CDR1 and CDR2: SQVTM and ANQGSEA. The V end was cut by 3 bases, the J end by 7 bases, with 16 bases between. The CDR3 length is 13 residues. Here the CDR3 reads CSVENTGGGEQYF. The CDR3 coding sequence is TGCAGCGTTGAGAATACAGGGGGGGGTGAGCAGTACTTC.

The V gene is TRBV12-3 or TRBV12-4, the J gene TRBJ1-1, with D possibly TRBD1 on 6 matching bases. The CDR3 extends over 13 amino acids. With 6 bases removed from V and 0 bases from J, the gap between germline ends came to 8 bases. In DNA form, the CDR3 reads TGTGCCAGCAGCGGGACACTGAACACTGAAGCTTTCTTT. Its translation: CASSGTLNTEAFF.

V is TRBV18 and J is TRBJ1-2; 7 bases fit TRBD1. The CDR3 length is 13 residues. CDR1 is KGHSH and CDR2 is LQKENI in the germline V gene. J gave up 3 bases and V 6 bases, and 4 bases lay outside the gene matches. This CDR3 is CASSWDSYYGYTF. DNA for the CDR3: TGTGCCAGCTCTTGGGACAGCTACTATGGCTACACCTTC.

In this sample, this clone turned up once. This chain links TRBV28 with TRBJ1-2; 8 bases fit TRBD1. V lost 6 bases, J lost 3 bases, and 3 bases stayed unmatched. This CDR3 spans 13 amino acids. Germline-derived CDR1 and CDR2 are MDHEN and SYDVKM. CDR3: CASSAGQDYGYTF. CDR3 nucleotide sequence: TGTGCCAGCAGCGCGGGACAGGACTATGGCTACACCTTC.